The sequence of this T cell receptor beta chain was determined in a study of cytomegalovirus exposure and HLA in healthy donors. Overall study findings and caveats: Specificity for CMV antigens was confirmed in vitro for three of the CMV-associated chains. Equally common other TCR beta chains were less clonally expanded than HLA-associated ones, a later analysis found.

The CDR3 extends over 14 amino acids. Germline CDR1 PRHDT, CDR2 FYEKMQ (reference sequence). Trimming stripped 4 bases from V and 7 bases from J, with 16 bases between. Comments on this clone: Antigen: not known.

PCR used 60 Vbeta primers and 13 Jbeta primers. Repertoires were generated with immunoSEQ multiplex PCR, while TCRdb's copy carries only in-frame clones and drops some. Of 130,000 or so clones detected, approximately 8.8% appear once; the ten largest clones hold 4.5% to 5.5%. The chain uses TRBV13 and TRBJ1-2; D call uncertain. Sequencing used PBMCs. The clonotype was recovered from a man aged 35 to 55 in good health and CMV-seronegative. The CDR3 DNA reads TGTGCCAGCAGCTCAAACGAGGGTAGAGCTGGCTACACCTTC. Translated: CASSSNEGRAGYTF. The full variable domain, in which reference TRBV13 and TRBJ1-2 provide the parts outside the CDR3, is AAGVIQSPRHLIKEKRETATLKCYPIPRHDTVYWYQQGPGQDPQFLISFYEKMQSDKGSIPDRFSAQQFSDYHSELNMSSLELGDSALYFCASSSNEGRAGYTFGSGTRLTVV.